One and the same sample provided the 20 T cell receptor beta chains below, sequenced in a study of radiotherapy plus CTLA-4 blockade in lung cancer. The method was immunoSEQ multiplex PCR; TCRdb's version includes in-frame clones alone and lacks a portion of them. In the table there are around 86,000 clones, roughly four fifths of which are singletons. The sequencing used peripheral blood, collected from a patient treated with radiotherapy plus ipilimumab. The receptors were sampled from a human donor with non-small cell lung cancer who had stable disease on radiotherapy plus ipilimumab.

The chain recombines TRBV5-6 with TRBJ2-7; 10 nucleotides agree with TRBD2. V dropped 4 bases and J dropped 3; count of bases not matched to a gene: 7. CDR1 and CDR2 (germline): SGHDT, YYEEEE. This CDR3 spans 15 amino acids. Here the CDR3 DNA reads TGTGCCAGCAGCCGGTGGGGGACTAGCGACTACGAGCAGTACTTC. Translated, it gives CASSRWGTSDYEQYF. The full variable domain, completed using reference TRBV5-6 and TRBJ2-7, is DAGVTQSPTHLIKTRGQQVTLRCSPKSGHDTVSWYQQALGQGPQFIFQYYEEEERQRGNFPDRFSGHQFPNYSSELNVNALLLGDSALYLCASSRWGTSDYEQYFGPGTRLTVT.

The sample holds a few counts of this clone. Relative to the germline gene, one junction end is altered; a read error may explain this. The chain combines TRBV6-1 with TRBJ2-3, with D possibly being TRBD1 or TRBD2 (6 bases each). There are 12 residues in the CDR3. The germline V gene has CDR1 MNHNS and CDR2 SASEGT. The CDR3 DNA sequence: TGTGCCAGCAGTGAAACGGGGGCTGGGGAGGATTTT. Translated: CASSETGAGEDF.

The V gene is TRBV15, the J gene TRBJ2-3; TRBD1 might be the D (5 bases). Trimming took off 0 bases at V and 4 bases at J, with 17 bases between the two ends. The CDR3 runs 17 residues. CDR1 and CDR2 from the germline V gene are LNHNV and YYDKDF (reference sequence). In nucleotides, the CDR3 is TGTGCCACCAGCAGAGATGGCGCAGGGATCCCCTCAGATACGCAGTATTTT. Amino acid sequence: CATSRDGAGIPSDTQYF.

This clone was detected only once. The chain carries TRBV6-1 and TRBJ2-7, with TRBD1 identical over 7 bases. From germline, CDR1 is MNHNS and CDR2 SASEGT. J lost 2 bases, V lost 2 bases, and 6 bases had no gene match. The CDR3 runs 15 residues. The CDR3 DNA sequence: TGTGCCAGCAGTGAACCCGGGACAGCTACCTACGAGCAGTACTTC. It translates to CASSEPGTATYEQYF.

CDR3 sequence: CASSYSQGGVGTQYF. Here the CDR3 DNA reads TGTGCCAGCAGTTACAGCCAGGGGGGGGTCGGTACGCAGTATTTT. The rearrangement uses TRBV6-5 and TRBJ2-3; the D call may be TRBD1 or TRBD2 (7 bases each). V dropped 2 bases and J dropped 8 bases, with 17 bases sitting between them. The length of the CDR3 is 15 residues. CDR1 is MNHEY, CDR2 SVGAGI, per germline.

This clone was detected once. V gene TRBV28 combines with J gene TRBJ2-5; D remains ambiguous. The CDR3 is made up of 13 amino acids. CDR1 MDHEN and CDR2 SYDVKM come from the germline V gene. Deletions cut 1 base from V and 5 bases from J, with 8 bases between. CDR3 sequence: CASSLSPLETQYF. The CDR3 nucleotides are TGTGCCAGCAGTTTATCCCCCCTGGAGACCCAGTACTTC.

This chain uses TRBV9 with TRBJ1-1, with D possibly TRBD1 on 6 matching bases. The CDR3 covers 15 residues. Germline CDR1 SGDLS, CDR2 YYNGEE. Deletions cut 4 bases from V and 6 bases from J, with 19 bases between. The CDR3 protein is CASSRGAGDGAEAFF. In DNA form, the CDR3 reads TGTGCCAGCAGCAGGGGTGCAGGGGATGGGGCTGAAGCTTTCTTT.

The CDR3 region has the DNA TGTGCCAGCAGCTCCCTACAGGGAAAGTTAAATGAGCAGTTCTTC. It is translated as CASSSLQGKLNEQFF. This rearrangement joins TRBV7-3 to TRBJ2-1; D may be TRBD1 (6 bases). The CDR3 has 15 amino acids. Trimming removed 4 bases at V and 7 bases at J, with 17 bases between. Germline assignment: CDR1 SGHTA and CDR2 FQGTGA.

The count of this clone is one. The J gene is TRBJ2-3, the V gene TRBV6-1, with D perhaps matching TRBD1 (6 bases). V was trimmed by 4 bases and J by 4 bases, leaving 12 bases between them. The germline CDR1 and CDR2 sequences are MNHNS and SASEGT. The length of the CDR3 is 14 residues. CDR3 coding DNA: TGTGCCAGCAGTGCGCTCAGGGGACCAGATACGCAGTATTTT. It codes for CASSALRGPDTQYF.

This sequence joins TRBV7-2 and TRBJ2-5; D unresolved. The CDR3 has 15 amino acids. V lost 6 bases to trimming and J lost 1 base, with 15 bases between them. CDR1 SGHTA and CDR2 FQGNSA come from the germline V gene. CDR3 in DNA: TGTGCCAGCAGACCTAGTCCAGGTCCCCAAGAGACCCAGTACTTC. Translated: CASRPSPGPQETQYF.

V usage is TRBV28 and J usage is TRBJ2-7; tentatively, D is TRBD2 (5 bases). The CDR3 is 15 residues long. V dropped 2 bases and J dropped 0 bases, with 11 bases sitting between them. Germline lookup yields CDR1 MDHEN and CDR2 SYDVKM. The CDR3 sequence is CASSLLQRSSYEQYF. CDR3 bases: TGTGCCAGCAGTTTACTTCAGCGGTCCTCCTACGAGCAGTACTTC.

This rearrangement joins TRBV7-2 to TRBJ2-2; D may correspond to TRBD1 or TRBD2 (5 bases each). Per germline, CDR1 SGHTA and CDR2 FQGNSA. The CDR3 runs 14 residues. Between the trimmed V and J ends, which lost 0 bases and 3 bases, there was a span of 5 bases. The DNA for the CDR3 is TGTGCCAGCAGCTTAGCGGGGGACACCGGGGAGCTGTTTTTT. The encoded protein is CASSLAGDTGELFF.

This rearrangement joins TRBV19 to TRBJ2-3, with D perhaps matching TRBD2 (6 bases). The germline CDR1 and CDR2 sequences are LNHDA and SQIVND (reference sequence). The CDR3 length is 14 residues. The V end lost 6 bases, the J end lost 3 bases, and 13 bases lay between the germline ends. In nucleotides, the CDR3 is TGTGCCAGTAGCCCCACGGGGAGGACAGATACGCAGTATTTT. It yields the protein CASSPTGRTDTQYF.

The gene calls are TRBV4-1 and TRBJ2-3; 9 positions match TRBD2. V shed 3 bases and J 0 bases; nucleotides not matched to a gene: 16. CDR1 MGHRA and CDR2 YSYEKL come from the germline V gene. The CDR3 contains 20 residues. The chain's CDR3 is CASSHLRSSGVPSSTDTQYF. The CDR3 region has the DNA TGCGCCAGCAGCCACCTGCGTTCTAGCGGGGTCCCAAGTAGCACAGATACGCAGTATTTT.

This clone was observed a handful of times. The rearrangement links TRBV7-2 to TRBJ1-3, with a tentative D call TRBD1 (6 bases). Trimming removed 3 bases at V and 0 bases at J, with 9 bases between. The germline V gene has CDR1 SGHTA and CDR2 FQGNSA. The CDR3 sequence is 15 residues long. The CDR3 spells CASSLDRASGNTIYF. The CDR3 DNA reads TGTGCCAGCAGCTTGGACAGAGCCTCTGGAAACACCATATATTTT.

The chain employs TRBV6-1 and TRBJ1-2, with TRBD1 matching 9 bases. Trimming at V came to 4 bases and at J to 2 bases, leaving 5 bases not matched to a gene. The CDR3 totals 15 residues. Per the germline V gene, CDR1 is MNHNS and CDR2 is SASEGT. CDR3 in amino acids: CASSAGTGPNYGYTF. The CDR3, as DNA: TGTGCCAGCAGTGCGGGGACAGGGCCCAACTATGGCTACACCTTC.

V and J are TRBV5-8 and TRBJ1-4, with 8 bases matching TRBD1. The CDR3 spans 16 residues. Trimming cost V 4 bases and J 0 bases; bases outside gene matches: 5. Germline CDR1 reads SGHTS; CDR2 reads YDEGEE. For the CDR3, the DNA is TGTGCCAGCAGCCCGGGGACAGGTTCAACTAATGAAAAACTGTTTTTT. Its protein is CASSPGTGSTNEKLFF.

The V gene is TRBV6-4, the J gene TRBJ2-1, with 11 bases identical to TRBD2. This CDR3 contains 15 residues. From germline, CDR1 is MRHNA and CDR2 SNTAGT. Unmatched junction bases numbered 5, after V lost 5 bases and J lost 5 bases. The CDR3 is CASSSRGLADNEQFF. The CDR3 DNA follows: TGTGCCAGCAGTTCCCGGGGACTAGCGGACAATGAGCAGTTCTTC.

CDR3 coding DNA: TGTGCCAGCAGGACCGGGACAGGGGCGCAGACCCAGTACTTC. It translates to CASRTGTGAQTQYF. The genes are TRBV7-9 and TRBJ2-5; 10 positions agree with TRBD1. Germline CDR1 and CDR2: SEHNR and FQNEAQ (reference sequence). This CDR3 region has 14 residues. The junction had 7 bases not matched to a gene; V was cut back by 6 bases and J by 6 bases. Full variable domain (rest looked up from reference TRBV7-9 and TRBJ2-5): DTGVSQNPRHKITKRGQNVTFRCDPISEHNRLYWYRQTLGQGPEFLTYFQNEAQLEKSRLLSDRFSAERPKGSFSTLEIQRTEQGDSAMYLCASRTGTGAQTQYFGPGTRLLVL.

V usage is TRBV18 and J usage is TRBJ1-5; weak D call: TRBD1 (5 bases). This CDR3 comprises 13 residues. Deletions cut 4 bases from V and 7 bases from J, with 11 bases between. Per the germline V gene, CDR1 is KGHSH and CDR2 is LQKENI. The CDR3 is CASSRRETQPQHF. DNA for the CDR3: TGTGCCAGCTCACGCAGGGAAACCCAGCCCCAGCATTTT. The entire variable domain, with the rest obtained from reference TRBV18 and TRBJ1-5, is as follows: NAGVMQNPRHLVRRRGQEARLRCSPMKGHSHVYWYRQLPEEGLKFMVYLQKENIIDESGMPKERFSAEFPKEGPSILRIQQVVRGDSAAYFCASSRRETQPQHFGDGTRLSIL.